This TCR beta chain was retrieved from a study of T cell changes during pregnancy in multiple sclerosis (dated by TCRdb to 2018 to 2020). The study in broad terms: The study examined how the T cell repertoire changed over the course of pregnancy in women with multiple sclerosis.

Preparation of the library involved the immunoSEQ multiplex PCR assay. Drawn from immuneACCESS, this table holds only the in-frame rearrangements with V and J called that TCRdb kept. Clones are partly lost; checked studies trace under half to an unresolved V gene and leave the rest unexplained. This sample lists approximately 65,000 clones; 85% to 95% were detected once. Of the sample, around 2.9% is held by the ten largest clones. Only a few counts were recorded for this clone. This receptor's antigen is unknown. Base qualities are missing; no much larger clone stands one base away. The CDR1 and CDR2 encoded by the germline V gene (reference sequence) are GTSNPN and SVGIG. V and J lose 0 bases and 7 bases, and a span of 12 bases separates them. The CDR3 contains 13 residues, cysteine and phenylalanine counted. Left in the record is the CDR3 DNA by itself, 39 bases read in frame from the first base.

Here the chain combines TRBV30 and TRBJ1-2; matching of 6 bases hints at TRBD1 as the D gene. This receptor was identified in a female donor in good health, enrolled as a control in a pregnancy study. This material consisted of CD8+ T cells from peripheral blood mononuclear cells, taken in the third trimester of pregnancy. The nucleotide sequence reads as follows: TGTGCCTGGAGTGTGGAAGCAGGGGCTGGCTACACCTTC. This yields the protein CAWSVEAGAGYTF.